The next 16 T cell receptor beta chains were all read from a single sample in a study of blood T cell repertoires in COVID-19. TCRdb keeps only in-frame clones here, not all; method: immunoSEQ multiplex PCR. The table shows about 85,000 clones, with 87% occurring only once. Sample: peripheral blood. The receptors originated from a man aged 60 to 69 with acute or convalescent COVID-19.

This chain connects TRBV6-1 to TRBJ1-2, with TRBD1 as a possible D gene (5 bases). Germline lookup yields CDR1 MNHNS and CDR2 SASEGT. There are 14 residues in the CDR3. V was shortened by 3 bases and J by 8 bases, with 16 bases between the two germline ends. The CDR3 DNA reads as TGTGCCAGCAGTGAGCGACCCGGGGCGGGAGGCTACACCTTC. Translated: CASSERPGAGGYTF.

The CDR3 bases are TGTGCCAGCAGTTCGGCGGGGGGAGGGGGAGATACGCAGTATTTT. Its protein is CASSSAGGGGDTQYF. This chain connects TRBV21-1 to TRBJ2-3; TRBD2, as called in the table, went unchecked against the DNA. TRBV21-1 is annotated as a pseudogene. CDR3 length: 15 amino acids.

This chain uses TRBV30 with TRBJ1-5, with TRBD1 identical over 7 bases. CDR1 is GTSNPN and CDR2 is SVGIG in the germline V gene (reference sequence). V gave up 1 base and J gave up 1 base; unmatched junction bases: 7. CDR3 length equals 16 residues. The CDR3 DNA sequence: TGTGCCTGGAGTGGAATGGCGGGACAGAGCAATCAGCCCCAGCATTTT. Translated: CAWSGMAGQSNQPQHF.

The count of this clone is one. The J gene is TRBJ2-1, the V gene TRBV30; TRBD2 aligns across 9 bases. The trim removed 1 base at V and 0 bases at J, leaving 4 bases unmatched. The CDR3 extends over 16 amino acids. Germline V gene sequence: CDR1 GTSNPN, CDR2 SVGIG (reference sequence). CDR3 coding DNA: TGTGCCTGGAGTGGGCTAGCGGGGAGCTCCTACAATGAGCAGTTCTTC. Protein sequence: CAWSGLAGSSYNEQFF.

The J gene is TRBJ1-4, the V gene TRBV5-1; D may be TRBD1 (5 bases). V was cut by 0 bases and J by 8 bases, with 11 bases left in between. Germline loops: CDR1 SGHRS, CDR2 YFSETQ. The CDR3 runs to 14 residues. The CDR3 DNA is TGCGCCAGCAGCTTGGGGGGCGGGAAGGAAAAACTGTTTTTT. Its protein product is CASSLGGGKEKLFF. Full variable domain (rest looked up from reference TRBV5-1 and TRBJ1-4): KAGVTQTPRYLIKTRGQQVTLSCSPISGHRSVSWYQQTPGQGLQFLFEYFSETQRNKGNFPGRFSGRQFSNSRSEMNVSTLELGDSALYLCASSLGGGKEKLFFGSGTQLSVL.

This rearrangement joins TRBV10-3 to TRBJ1-5; 7 bases match TRBD1. The germline V gene encodes CDR1 ENHRY and CDR2 SYGVKD. The ends lost 11 bases at V and 2 bases at J; junction bases unmatched: 3. CDR3 length: 12 residues. For the CDR3, the DNA is TGTGCCGGGGGGACAGGCAATCAGCCCCAGCATTTT. Protein: CAGGTGNQPQHF.

The J gene is TRBJ1-2, the V gene TRBV7-2, with D hard to call. Germline CDR1 SGHTA, CDR2 FQGNSA. This CDR3 is 14 amino acids long. Trimming pared 0 bases from V and 8 bases from J, leaving 13 bases between. CDR3 DNA: TGTGCCAGCAGCTTAGCCGACGGAGGTCGCGGCTACACCTTC. Translation: CASSLADGGRGYTF. The full variable domain, in which reference TRBV7-2 and TRBJ1-2 provide the parts outside the CDR3, is GAGVSQSPSNKVTEKGKDVELRCDPISGHTALYWYRQSLGQGLEFLIYFQGNSAPDKSGLPSDRFSAERTGGSVSTLTIQRTQQEDSAVYLCASSLADGGRGYTFGSGTRLTVV.

This rearrangement joins TRBV3-1 (or the pseudogene TRBV3-2) to TRBJ2-1, with 7 bases fitting TRBD1. V was pared by 0 bases and J by 13 bases, with 24 bases of the junction left unmatched. The CDR3 runs to 19 residues. Germline CDR1 reads LGHDT; CDR2 reads YNNKEL (reference sequence). CDR3 in DNA: TGTGCCAGCAGCCAAGATTACGCAACTACTCGACAGGGTGGTTTTCTACAGTTCTTC. It is translated as CASSQDYATTRQGGFLQFF.

In its sample, this clone was seen a few times. The chain employs TRBV5-6 and TRBJ1-2; D is unclear. V lost 4 bases, J lost 2 bases, and 15 bases lay in between. The CDR3 sequence is 15 residues long. CDR1 and CDR2 (germline): SGHDT, YYEEEE. CDR3 protein: CASSRDKHLNYGYTF. CDR3 nucleotides: TGTGCCAGCAGCCGAGACAAACACTTAAACTATGGCTACACCTTC.

This chain connects TRBV5-6 to TRBJ2-3; D perhaps matches TRBD2 (7 bases). This CDR3 contains 14 residues. The V gene lost 3 bases and the J gene lost 4 bases, with 12 bases spanning the gap. Germline V lookup: CDR1 SGHDT, CDR2 YYEEEE. The chain's CDR3 is CASSYRGASDTQYF. CDR3 coding DNA: TGTGCCAGCAGCTATCGGGGGGCTTCAGATACGCAGTATTTT. The full variable domain, with the rest looked up from reference TRBV5-6 and TRBJ2-3, is DAGVTQSPTHLIKTRGQQVTLRCSPKSGHDTVSWYQQALGQGPQFIFQYYEEEERQRGNFPDRFSGHQFPNYSSELNVNALLLGDSALYLCASSYRGASDTQYFGPGTRLTVL.

The sample holds a few counts of this clone. This rearrangement joins TRBV3-1 (or the pseudogene TRBV3-2) to TRBJ1-6; 10 nucleotides match TRBD1. Trimming cost V 5 bases and J 10 bases; bases outside gene matches: 8. The CDR3 contains 15 residues. Looked up from germline, CDR1 is LGHDT and CDR2 is YNNKEL (reference sequence). As DNA, the CDR3 is TGTGCCAGCAGCTTCTTGACGGGACAGGGGTCACCCCTCCACTTT. This codes for CASSFLTGQGSPLHF.

The V and J genes are TRBV12-5 and TRBJ2-7; 8 bases fit TRBD1. Trimming cost V 6 bases and J 2 bases; bases outside gene matches: 3. The CDR3 is 13 amino acids. Germline CDR1 LGHNT, CDR2 FRNRAP. The CDR3 DNA sequence: TGTGCTAGTGGGGTACAGGGGGCCTACGAGCAGTACTTC. It codes for CASGVQGAYEQYF.

The chain uses TRBV18 and TRBJ1-1; D might be TRBD1 (5 bases). Germline V lookup: CDR1 KGHSH, CDR2 LQKENI. This CDR3 comprises 13 residues. The ends were cut back, 5 bases at V and 1 base at J, with 8 bases in the middle. The DNA for the CDR3 is TGTGCCAGCTCAGATCAGGGGAACACTGAAGCTTTCTTT. It yields the protein CASSDQGNTEAFF.

The CDR3 coding sequence is TGTGCCAGCAGCCAAACCCTTCGGTATGGCTACACCTTC. It is translated as CASSQTLRYGYTF. The chain has TRBV3-1 (or the pseudogene TRBV3-2) and TRBJ1-2; D call uncertain. Trimming left V 2 bases short and J 5 bases short, with 9 bases between. This CDR3 region has 13 residues. Germline V gene lookup returns CDR1 LGHDT and CDR2 YNNKEL (reference sequence).

The J gene is TRBJ1-5, the V gene TRBV30; 9 bases match TRBD1. The CDR3 spans 13 residues. Germline CDR1 is GTSNPN and CDR2 is SVGIG (reference sequence). Trimming cost V 5 bases and J 3 bases; bases outside gene matches: 2. The CDR3 here is CAWGTGNNQPQHF. The CDR3 DNA reads as TGTGCCTGGGGGACAGGGAACAATCAGCCCCAGCATTTT.

The chain uses TRBV19 and TRBJ2-5; a weak D match, TRBD2 (5 bases). This CDR3 is 13 amino acids long. Germline V gene data show CDR1 as LNHDA and CDR2 as SQIVND (reference sequence). V was shortened by 5 bases and J by 1 base, with 8 bases between the two germline ends. Here the CDR3 reads CASSFGIQETQYF. The CDR3 DNA is TGTGCCAGTAGTTTCGGGATCCAAGAGACCCAGTACTTC.